The subject of this entry is one T cell receptor beta chain. This specimen includes other DNA sequences encoding the same CDR3. The record originates from a study of technical replicates of blood from several donors. Looked up from germline, CDR1 is SGDLS and CDR2 is YYNGEE. This CDR3 is built from 15 residues. V shed 0 bases and J shed 7 bases, with 14 bases lying between them. Here immunoSEQ multiplex PCR was the method, and the copy in TCRdb shows in-frame clones only, minus some. The sample consists of approximately 70,000 clones, 91% of them appearing once. The source material was T cells isolated from PBMCs. This sequence originates from a human donor in good health. Some clones in this sample may be carry-over from other donors' samples. V gene TRBV9 combines with J gene TRBJ2-1; perhaps TRBD1 as D (5 bases). The CDR3 here is CASSVGQGRGNEQFF. CDR3 DNA sequence: TGTGCCAGCAGCGTAGGGCAGGGAAGGGGAAATGAGCAGTTCTTC.